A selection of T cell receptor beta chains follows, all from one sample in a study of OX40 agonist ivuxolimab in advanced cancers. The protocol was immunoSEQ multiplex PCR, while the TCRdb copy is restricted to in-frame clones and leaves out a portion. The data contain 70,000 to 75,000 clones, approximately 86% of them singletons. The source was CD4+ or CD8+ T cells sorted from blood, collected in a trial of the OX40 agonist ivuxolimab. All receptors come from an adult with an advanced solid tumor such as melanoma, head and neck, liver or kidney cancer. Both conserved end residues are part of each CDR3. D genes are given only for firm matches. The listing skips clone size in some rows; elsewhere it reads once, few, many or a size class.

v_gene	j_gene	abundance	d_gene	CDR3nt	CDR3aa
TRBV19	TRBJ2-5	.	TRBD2	TGTGCCAGTTCCGGCGGCGGGGGAGAGACCCAGTACTTC	CASSGGGGETQYF
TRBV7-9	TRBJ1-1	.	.	TGTGCCAGCAGCTTACGACAGGAACACACTGAAGCTTTCTTT	CASSLRQEHTEAFF
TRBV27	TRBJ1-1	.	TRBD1	TGTGCCAGCAGGTCCTGGGGGACAGGGGGCTTGAACACTGAAGCTTTCTTT	CASRSWGTGGLNTEAFF
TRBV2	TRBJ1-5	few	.	TGTGCCAGCAGTGTGGCAGGGCTTTACCAGCCCCAGCATTTT	CASSVAGLYQPQHF
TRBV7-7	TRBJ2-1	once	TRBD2	TGTGCTAGCAGCCCCCTCTCAGCGGGGCCTACATTGGGTCAGTTCTTC	CASSPLSAGPTLGQFF
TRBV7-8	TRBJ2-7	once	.	TGTGCCAGCAGCTTAGGGGGGGGCCCCCGCTCCCGCGAGCAGTACTTC	CASSLGGGPRSREQYF
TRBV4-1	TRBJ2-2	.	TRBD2	TGCGCCAGCAGCCCTAGCGGGAGGGGGGGCACCGGGGAGCTGTTTTTT	CASSPSGRGGTGELFF
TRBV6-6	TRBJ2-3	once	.	TGTGCCAGGAAGGGCACAGATACGCAGTATTTT	CARKGTDTQYF
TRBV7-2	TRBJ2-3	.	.	TGTGCCAGCAGCTTAGAACCTATTCGATCAGATACGCAGTATTTT	CASSLEPIRSDTQYF
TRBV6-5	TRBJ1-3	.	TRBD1	TGTGCCAGCAGTGCCAGGGGGCTAAGTGGAAACACCATATATTTT	CASSARGLSGNTIYF
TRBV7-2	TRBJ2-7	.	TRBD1	TGTGCCAGCAGCTTAGCTGGACAGGGCTACGAGCAGTACTTC	CASSLAGQGYEQYF
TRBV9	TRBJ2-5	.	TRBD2	TGTGCCAGCAGCGAGACTAGCGGGACCCAAGAGACCCAGTACTTC	CASSETSGTQETQYF
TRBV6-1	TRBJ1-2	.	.	TGTGCCAGCAGTTCCCAACAGGGAAATGGCTACACCTTC	CASSSQQGNGYTF
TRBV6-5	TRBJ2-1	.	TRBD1	TGTGCCAGCAGGAAAATACAGGGGAATGAGCAGTTCTTC	CASRKIQGNEQFF
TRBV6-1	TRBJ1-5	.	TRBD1	TGTGCCAGCAGTAAGGGGACAGGGGGTTTAGGGCCCCAGCATTTT	CASSKGTGGLGPQHF
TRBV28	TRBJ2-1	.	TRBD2	TGTGCCAGCAGTCACGGGGGAGGGCGTGATGAGCAGTTCTTC	CASSHGGGRDEQFF
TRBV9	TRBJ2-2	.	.	TGTGCCAGCAGCGTGGAGGGGACAGCTGCGCTGTTTTTT	CASSVEGTAALFF
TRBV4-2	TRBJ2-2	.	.	TGTGCCAGCAGCCCGTGGTCGGTCAACACCGGGGAGCTGTTTTTT	CASSPWSVNTGELFF
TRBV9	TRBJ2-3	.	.	TGTGCCAGCAGCGTAGCTGTGGGGGCAGGAGATACGCAGTATTTT	CASSVAVGAGDTQYF
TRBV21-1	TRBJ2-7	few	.	.	CASSKVGQGSYEQYF
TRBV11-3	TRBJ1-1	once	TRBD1	TGTGCCAGCAGCCCGACAGGGGGAGGTGAAGCTTTCTTT	CASSPTGGGEAFF
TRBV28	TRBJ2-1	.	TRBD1	TGTGCCAGCAGCCCTCCGGACAGGCCCCGATCCTACAATGAGCAGTTCTTC	CASSPPDRPRSYNEQFF
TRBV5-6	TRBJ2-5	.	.	TGTGCCAGCAGCCAATCCCTGGGGAGTAGAGGAGAGACCCAGTACTTC	CASSQSLGSRGETQYF
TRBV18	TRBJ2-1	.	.	TGTGCCAGCTCACCACCTGGGACACAGGCTTTCAGCTCCTACAATGAGCAGTTCTTC	CASSPPGTQAFSSYNEQFF
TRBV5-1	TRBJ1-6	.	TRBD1	TGCGCCAGCAGTTTGGGACATGAGTTAAGGGGGCGATATTCACCCCTCCACTTT	CASSLGHELRGRYSPLHF
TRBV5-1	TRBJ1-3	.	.	TGCGCCAGCAGCTTGGCTGGGGGAGTAGGGGGAAACACCATATATTTT	CASSLAGGVGGNTIYF
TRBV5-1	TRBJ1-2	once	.	TGCGCCAGCAGCTTGGCTGCAGCGCCAGCTTCCGCTAACTATGGCTACACCTTC	CASSLAAAPASANYGYTF
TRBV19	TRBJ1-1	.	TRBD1	TGTGCCAGTAGTACCCAGACAGGGCTGAACACTGAAGCTTTCTTT	CASSTQTGLNTEAFF
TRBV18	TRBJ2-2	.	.	TGTGCCAGCTCAATCACAGGGACTACGAACACCGGGGAGCTGTTTTTT	CASSITGTTNTGELFF
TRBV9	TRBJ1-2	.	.	TGTGCCAGCAGCGTAGGGCAGCCCACGGGCTATGGCTACACCTTC	CASSVGQPTGYGYTF
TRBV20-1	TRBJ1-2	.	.	TGCAGTGCCGGCGATTATGGCTACACCTTC	CSAGDYGYTF